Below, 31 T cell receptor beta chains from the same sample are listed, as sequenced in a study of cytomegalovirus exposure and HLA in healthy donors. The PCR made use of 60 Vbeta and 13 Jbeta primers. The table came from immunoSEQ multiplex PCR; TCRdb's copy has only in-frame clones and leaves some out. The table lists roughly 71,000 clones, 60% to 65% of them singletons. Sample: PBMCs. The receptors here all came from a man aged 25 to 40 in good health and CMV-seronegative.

The CDR3, as DNA: TGTGCCAGCAGCTTAGCGCGGGGGGGGAACAATGAGCAGTTCTTC. Translating it yields CASSLARGGNNEQFF. The chain uses TRBV11-1 and TRBJ2-1; 9 bases are a match to TRBD2. With 0 bases clipped from V and 5 bases from J, the junction kept 2 bases outside the gene matches. The germline CDR1 and CDR2 sequences are SGHAT and FQDESV (reference sequence). The CDR3 length is 15 residues.

CDR3 bases: TGTGCCGCGGGACTAGTCTTCGAGCAGTACTTC. This gives the protein CAAGLVFEQYF. V usage is TRBV6-5 and J usage is TRBJ2-5, with 8 positions matching TRBD2. The DNA end is a closer match to TRBJ2-7, so the J assignment may be wrong. The CDR3 spans 11 residues. Germline V gene lookup returns CDR1 MNHEY and CDR2 SVGAGI.

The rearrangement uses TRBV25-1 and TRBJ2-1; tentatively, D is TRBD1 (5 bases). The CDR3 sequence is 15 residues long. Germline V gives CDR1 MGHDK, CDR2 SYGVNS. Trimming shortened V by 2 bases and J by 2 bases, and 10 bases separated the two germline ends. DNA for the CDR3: TGTGCCAGCAGTGAAGGGGCCGACGCCTACAATGAGCAGTTCTTC. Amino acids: CASSEGADAYNEQFF. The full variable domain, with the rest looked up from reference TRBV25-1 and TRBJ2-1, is EADIYQTPRYLVIGTGKKITLECSQTMGHDKMYWYQQDPGMELHLIHYSYGVNSTEKGDLSSESTVSRIRTEHFPLTLESARPSHTSQYLCASSEGADAYNEQFFGPGTRLTVL.

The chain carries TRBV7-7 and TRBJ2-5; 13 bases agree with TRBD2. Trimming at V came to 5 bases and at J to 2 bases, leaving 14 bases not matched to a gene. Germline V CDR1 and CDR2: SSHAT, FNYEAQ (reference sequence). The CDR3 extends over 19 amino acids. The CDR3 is CASSPRLAGGPTDQETQYF. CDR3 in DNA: TGTGCCAGCAGCCCGAGACTAGCGGGGGGCCCGACCGATCAAGAGACCCAGTACTTC.

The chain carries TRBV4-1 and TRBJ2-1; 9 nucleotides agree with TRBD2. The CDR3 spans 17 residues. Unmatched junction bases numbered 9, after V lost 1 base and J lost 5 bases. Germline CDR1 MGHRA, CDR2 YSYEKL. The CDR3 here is CASSQGMASGVNNEQFF. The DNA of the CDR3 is TGCGCCAGCAGCCAAGGGATGGCTAGCGGGGTCAACAATGAGCAGTTCTTC.

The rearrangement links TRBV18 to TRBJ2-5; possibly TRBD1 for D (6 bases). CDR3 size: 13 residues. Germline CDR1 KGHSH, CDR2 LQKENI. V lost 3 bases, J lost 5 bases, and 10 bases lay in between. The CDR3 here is CASSPTGKETQYF. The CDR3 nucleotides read TGTGCCAGCTCACCTACAGGGAAGGAGACCCAGTACTTC.

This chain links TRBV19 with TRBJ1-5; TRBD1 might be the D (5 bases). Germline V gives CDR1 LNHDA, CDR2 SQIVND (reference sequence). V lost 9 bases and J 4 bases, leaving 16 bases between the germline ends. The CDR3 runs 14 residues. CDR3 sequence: CASTFPGLNQPQHF. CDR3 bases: TGTGCCAGCACCTTTCCGGGACTGAATCAGCCCCAGCATTTT.

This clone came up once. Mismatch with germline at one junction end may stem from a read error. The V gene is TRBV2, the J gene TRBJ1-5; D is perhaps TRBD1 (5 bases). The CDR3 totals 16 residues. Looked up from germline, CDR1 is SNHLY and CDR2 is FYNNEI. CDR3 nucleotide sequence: TGTGCCAACAGTGAAGGTTTAGTAGGGGAAAATCAGCCCCAGCATTTT. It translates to CANSEGLVGENQPQHF.

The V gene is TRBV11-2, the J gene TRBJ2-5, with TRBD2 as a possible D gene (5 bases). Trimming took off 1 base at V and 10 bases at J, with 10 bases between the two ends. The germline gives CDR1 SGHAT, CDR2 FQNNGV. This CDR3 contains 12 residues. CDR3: CASSLGGSGQYF. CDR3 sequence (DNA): TGTGCCAGCAGCTTAGGTGGGAGCGGCCAGTACTTC.

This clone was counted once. The DNA of the CDR3 is TGTGCCAGCAGCTTAGAGTGGCCCGCGAACACCGGGGAGCTGTTTTTT. Protein: CASSLEWPANTGELFF. J is TRBJ2-2 and V is TRBV7-9; D is undetermined. With 1 base removed from V and 0 bases from J, the gap between germline ends came to 9 bases. This CDR3 has 16 amino acids. Germline V gene lookup returns CDR1 SEHNR and CDR2 FQNEAQ (reference sequence).

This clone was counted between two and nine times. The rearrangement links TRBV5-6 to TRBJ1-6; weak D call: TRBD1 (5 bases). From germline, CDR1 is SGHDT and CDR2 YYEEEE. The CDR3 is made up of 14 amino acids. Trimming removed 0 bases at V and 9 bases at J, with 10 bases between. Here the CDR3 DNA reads TGTGCCAGCAGCTTGGGGCAGGGTAGTTCACCCCTCCACTTT. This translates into CASSLGQGSSPLHF.

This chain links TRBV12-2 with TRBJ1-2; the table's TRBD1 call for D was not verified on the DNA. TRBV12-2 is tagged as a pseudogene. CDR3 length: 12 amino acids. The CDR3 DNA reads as TGTGCAAGTCGCCCAGGGAACTATGGCTACACCTTC. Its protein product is CASRPGNYGYTF.

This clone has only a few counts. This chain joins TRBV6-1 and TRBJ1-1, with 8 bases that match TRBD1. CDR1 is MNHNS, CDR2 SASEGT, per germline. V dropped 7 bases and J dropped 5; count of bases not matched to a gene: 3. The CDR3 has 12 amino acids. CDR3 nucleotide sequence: TGTGCCAGCACCTGGACAGGGACTGAAGCTTTCTTT. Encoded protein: CASTWTGTEAFF.

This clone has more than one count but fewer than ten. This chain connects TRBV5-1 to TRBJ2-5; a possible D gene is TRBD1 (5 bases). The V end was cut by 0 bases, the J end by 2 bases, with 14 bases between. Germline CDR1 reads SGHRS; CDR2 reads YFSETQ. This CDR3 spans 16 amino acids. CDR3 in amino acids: CASSLEGARGQETQYF. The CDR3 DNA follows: TGCGCCAGCAGCTTGGAAGGGGCCCGCGGACAAGAGACCCAGTACTTC.

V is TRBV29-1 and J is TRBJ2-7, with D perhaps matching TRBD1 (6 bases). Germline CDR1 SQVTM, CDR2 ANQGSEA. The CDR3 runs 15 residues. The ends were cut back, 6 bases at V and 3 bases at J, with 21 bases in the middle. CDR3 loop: CSVKGGDRSIYEQYF. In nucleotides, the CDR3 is TGCAGCGTGAAAGGGGGAGACAGGTCCATCTACGAGCAGTACTTC.

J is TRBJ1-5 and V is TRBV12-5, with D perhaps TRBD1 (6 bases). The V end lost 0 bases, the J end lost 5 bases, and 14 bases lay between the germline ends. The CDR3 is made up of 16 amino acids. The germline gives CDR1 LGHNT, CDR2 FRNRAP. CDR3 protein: CASGLVLGPGDQPQHF. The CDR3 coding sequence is TGTGCTAGTGGTTTGGTTCTTGGTCCAGGGGATCAGCCCCAGCATTTT. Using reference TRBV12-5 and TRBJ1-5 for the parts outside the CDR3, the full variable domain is DARVTQTPRHKVTEMGQEVTMRCQPILGHNTVFWYRQTMMQGLELLAYFRNRAPLDDSGMPKDRFSAEMPDATLATLKIQPSEPRDSAVYFCASGLVLGPGDQPQHFGDGTRLSIL.

CDR3: CASSPSPLTGAEQYF. The CDR3 DNA follows: TGCGCCAGCAGCCCCTCCCCCCTGACAGGGGCCGAGCAGTACTTC. J is TRBJ2-7 and V is TRBV4-1; TRBD1 aligns across 8 bases. The junction had 11 bases not matched to a gene; V was cut back by 4 bases and J by 6 bases. CDR3 size: 15 residues. Per the germline V gene, CDR1 is MGHRA and CDR2 is YSYEKL.

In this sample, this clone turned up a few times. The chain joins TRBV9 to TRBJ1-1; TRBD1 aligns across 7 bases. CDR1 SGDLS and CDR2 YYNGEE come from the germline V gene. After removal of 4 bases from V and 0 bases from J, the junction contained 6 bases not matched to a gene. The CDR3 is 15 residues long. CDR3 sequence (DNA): TGTGCCAGCAGCTCCAGAGGGGGCGTGAACACTGAAGCTTTCTTT. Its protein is CASSSRGGVNTEAFF.

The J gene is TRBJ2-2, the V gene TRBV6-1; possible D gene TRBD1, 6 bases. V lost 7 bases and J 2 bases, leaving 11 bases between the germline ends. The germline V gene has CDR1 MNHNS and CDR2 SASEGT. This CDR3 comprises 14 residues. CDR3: CASNRDINTGELFF. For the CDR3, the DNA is TGTGCCAGCAACCGGGACATCAACACCGGGGAGCTGTTTTTT.

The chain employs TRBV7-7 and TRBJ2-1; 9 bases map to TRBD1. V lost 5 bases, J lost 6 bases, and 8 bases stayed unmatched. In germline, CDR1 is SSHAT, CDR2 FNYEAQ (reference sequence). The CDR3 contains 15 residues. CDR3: CASSPGTGIRNEQFF. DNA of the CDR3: TGTGCCAGCAGCCCCGGGACAGGGATCCGCAATGAGCAGTTCTTC.

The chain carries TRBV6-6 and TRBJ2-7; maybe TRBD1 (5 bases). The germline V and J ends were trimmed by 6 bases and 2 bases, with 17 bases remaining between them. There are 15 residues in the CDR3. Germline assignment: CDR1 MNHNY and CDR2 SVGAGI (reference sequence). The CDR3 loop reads CASRGVSQGTYEQYF. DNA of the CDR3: TGTGCCAGCAGAGGGGTTTCGCAGGGTACCTACGAGCAGTACTTC.

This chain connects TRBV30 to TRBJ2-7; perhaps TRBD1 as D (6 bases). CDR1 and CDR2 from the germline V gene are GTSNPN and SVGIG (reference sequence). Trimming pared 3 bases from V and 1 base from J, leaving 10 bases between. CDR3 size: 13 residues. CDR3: CAWREGQSYEQYF. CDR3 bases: TGTGCCTGGAGAGAAGGACAGTCCTACGAGCAGTACTTC.

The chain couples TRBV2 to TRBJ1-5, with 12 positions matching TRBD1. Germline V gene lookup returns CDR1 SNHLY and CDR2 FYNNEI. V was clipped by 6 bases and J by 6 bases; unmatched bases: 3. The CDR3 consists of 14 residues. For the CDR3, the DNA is TGTGCCAGCAGAGGGGACAGGGGGCTTCAGCCCCAGCATTTT. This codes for CASRGDRGLQPQHF. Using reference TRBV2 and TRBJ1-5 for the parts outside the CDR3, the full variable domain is EPEVTQTPSHQVTQMGQEVILRCVPISNHLYFYWYRQILGQKVEFLVSFYNNEISEKSEIFDDQFSVERPDGSNFTLKIRSTKLEDSAMYFCASRGDRGLQPQHFGDGTRLSIL.

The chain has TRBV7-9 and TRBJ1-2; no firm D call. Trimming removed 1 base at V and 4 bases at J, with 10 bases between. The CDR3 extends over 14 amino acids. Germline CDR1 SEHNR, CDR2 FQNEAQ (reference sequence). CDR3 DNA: TGTGCCAGCAGCTTAGTAGCGGTTTCCTATGGCTACACCTTC. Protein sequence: CASSLVAVSYGYTF.

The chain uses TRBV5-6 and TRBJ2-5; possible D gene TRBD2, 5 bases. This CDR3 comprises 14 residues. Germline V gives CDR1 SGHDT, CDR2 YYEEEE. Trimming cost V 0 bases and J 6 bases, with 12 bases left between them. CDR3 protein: CASSLERVQQTQYF. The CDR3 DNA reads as TGTGCCAGCAGCTTGGAGAGGGTACAACAGACCCAGTACTTC.

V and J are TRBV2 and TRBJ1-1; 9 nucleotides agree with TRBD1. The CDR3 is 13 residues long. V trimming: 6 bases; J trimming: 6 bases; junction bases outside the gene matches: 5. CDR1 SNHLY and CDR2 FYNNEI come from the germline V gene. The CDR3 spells CASRRDREAEAFF. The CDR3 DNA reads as TGTGCCAGCAGGCGGGACAGGGAGGCTGAAGCTTTCTTT.

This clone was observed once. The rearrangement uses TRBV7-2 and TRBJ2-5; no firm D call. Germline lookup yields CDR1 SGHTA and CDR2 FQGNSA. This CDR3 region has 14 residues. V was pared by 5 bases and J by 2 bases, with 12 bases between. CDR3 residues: CASSPNRGQETQYF. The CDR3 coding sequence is TGTGCCAGCAGCCCCAACCGAGGACAAGAGACCCAGTACTTC.

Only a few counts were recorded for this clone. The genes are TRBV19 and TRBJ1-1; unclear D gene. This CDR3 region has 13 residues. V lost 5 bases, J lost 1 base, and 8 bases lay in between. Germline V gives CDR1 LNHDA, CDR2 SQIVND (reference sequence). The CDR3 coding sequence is TGTGCCAGTAGTTATACCAGGAACACTGAAGCTTTCTTT. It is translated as CASSYTRNTEAFF.

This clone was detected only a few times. The CDR3 reads CASSEAETQYF. CDR3 in DNA: TGTGCCAGCAGCGAGGCGGAGACCCAGTACTTC. J is TRBJ2-5 and V is TRBV7-2, with D unresolved. Germline-derived CDR1 and CDR2 are SGHTA and FQGNSA. V was clipped by 5 bases and J by 5 bases, with 6 bases between them. This CDR3 has 11 amino acids. Looking up the rest from reference TRBV7-2 and TRBJ2-5 gives the full variable domain: GAGVSQSPSNKVTEKGKDVELRCDPISGHTALYWYRQSLGQGLEFLIYFQGNSAPDKSGLPSDRFSAERTGGSVSTLTIQRTQQEDSAVYLCASSEAETQYFGPGTRLLVL.

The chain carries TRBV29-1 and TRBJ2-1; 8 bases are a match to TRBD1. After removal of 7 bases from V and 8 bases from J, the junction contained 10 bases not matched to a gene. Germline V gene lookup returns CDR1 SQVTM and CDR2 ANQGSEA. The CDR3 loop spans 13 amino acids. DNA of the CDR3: TGCAGCGAGGTACAGGGGGGCGGATATGAGCAGTTCTTC. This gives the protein CSEVQGGGYEQFF.

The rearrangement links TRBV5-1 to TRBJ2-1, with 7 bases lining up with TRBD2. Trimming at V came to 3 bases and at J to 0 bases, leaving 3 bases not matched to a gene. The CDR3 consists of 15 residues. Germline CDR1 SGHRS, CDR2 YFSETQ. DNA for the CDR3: TGCGCCAGCAGCTCCGGGGGGACCTCCTACAATGAGCAGTTCTTC. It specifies CASSSGGTSYNEQFF.